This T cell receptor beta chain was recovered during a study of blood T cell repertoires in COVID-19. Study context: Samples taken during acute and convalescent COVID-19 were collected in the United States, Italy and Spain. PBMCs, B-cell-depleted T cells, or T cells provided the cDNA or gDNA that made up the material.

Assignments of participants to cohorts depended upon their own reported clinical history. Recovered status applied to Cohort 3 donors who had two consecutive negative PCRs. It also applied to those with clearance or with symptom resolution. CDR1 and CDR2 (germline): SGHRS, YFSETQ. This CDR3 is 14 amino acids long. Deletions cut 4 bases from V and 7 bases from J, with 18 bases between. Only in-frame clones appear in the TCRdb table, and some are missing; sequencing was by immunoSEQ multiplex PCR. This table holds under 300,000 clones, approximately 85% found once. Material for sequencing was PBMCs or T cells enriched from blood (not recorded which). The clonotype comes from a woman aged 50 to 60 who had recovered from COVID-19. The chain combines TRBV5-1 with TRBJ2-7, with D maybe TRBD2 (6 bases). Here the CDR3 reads CASSPGRRGREQYF. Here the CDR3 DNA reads TGCGCCAGCAGCCCGGGTCGGAGGGGTCGAGAGCAGTACTTC.